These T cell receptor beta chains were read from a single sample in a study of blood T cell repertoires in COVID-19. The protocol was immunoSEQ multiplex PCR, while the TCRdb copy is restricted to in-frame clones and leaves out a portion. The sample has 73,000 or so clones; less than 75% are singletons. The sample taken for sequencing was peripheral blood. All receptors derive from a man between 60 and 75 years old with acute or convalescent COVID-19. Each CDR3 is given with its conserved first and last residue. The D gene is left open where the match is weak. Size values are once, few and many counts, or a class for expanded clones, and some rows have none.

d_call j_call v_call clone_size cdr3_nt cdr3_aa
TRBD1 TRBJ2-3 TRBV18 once TGTGCCAGCTCACTACAAGGGGGCGCCGGCACAGATACGCAGTATTTT CASSLQGGAGTDTQYF
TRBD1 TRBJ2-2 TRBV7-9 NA TGTGCCAGCAGCCCGGGGACAGGGGGCGACACCGGGGAGCTGTTTTTT CASSPGTGGDTGELFF
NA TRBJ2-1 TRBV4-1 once TGCGCCAGCAGCCAGATCTTTGCAGTGCGGGATGAGCAGTTCTTC CASSQIFAVRDEQFF
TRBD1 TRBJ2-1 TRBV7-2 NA TGTGCCAGCAGCCCGCCAGGGGGCCAGATCTACTACAATGAGCAGTTCTTC CASSPPGGQIYYNEQFF
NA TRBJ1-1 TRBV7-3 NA TGTGCCAGCAGCTTAATGGCAGGGGACACTGAAGCTTTCTTT CASSLMAGDTEAFF
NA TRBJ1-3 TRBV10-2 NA TGCGCCAGCAGTGAGTCGACAGAAGGAAACACCATATATTTT CASSESTEGNTIYF
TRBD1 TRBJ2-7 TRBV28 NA TGTGCCAGCAGTTTAGGACAGGGGCGAACCTACGAGCAGTACTTC CASSLGQGRTYEQYF
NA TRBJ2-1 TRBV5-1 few TGCGCCAGCAGCTTCGAGGGGGGGCTTGCGGGAAATGAGCAGTTCTTC CASSFEGGLAGNEQFF
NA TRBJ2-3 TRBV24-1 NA TGTGCCACCAGTGATTTCTCAGGGAACGGGCCGTATTTT CATSDFSGNGPYF
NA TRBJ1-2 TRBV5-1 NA TGCGCCAGCAGCAAAGAGAGGGGGGGGTCCGGCTACACCTTC CASSKERGGSGYTF
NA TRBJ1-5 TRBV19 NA TGTGCCAGTAGAACTAAAGGCAATCAGCCCCAGCATTTT CASRTKGNQPQHF
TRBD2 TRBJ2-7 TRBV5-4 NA TGTGCCAGCAGCTTGGAGGCTAGCGGGAAGGACTACGAGCAGTACTTC CASSLEASGKDYEQYF
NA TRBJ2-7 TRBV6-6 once TGTGCCAGCGCATGGGGGCTGTCCTACGAGCAGTACTTC CASAWGLSYEQYF
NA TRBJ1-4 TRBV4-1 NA TGCGCCAGCAGCCAAGAGGAGGGACTTAATGAAAAACTGTTTTTT CASSQEEGLNEKLFF
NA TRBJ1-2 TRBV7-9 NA TGTGCCAGCAGTCGCCCGGGTCCCAACTATGGCTACACCTTC CASSRPGPNYGYTF
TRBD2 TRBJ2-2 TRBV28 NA TGTGCCAGCAGCATCGGACTAGCGGGAGACACCGGGGAGCTGTTTTTT CASSIGLAGDTGELFF
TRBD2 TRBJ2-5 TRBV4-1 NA TGCGCCAGCAGCCAAGAACAGCGGGGAGCGCTAGAGACCCAGTACTTC CASSQEQRGALETQYF
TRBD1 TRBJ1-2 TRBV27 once TGTGCCAGCAGTTTATCGGGACAGGGTTATGGCTACACCTTC CASSLSGQGYGYTF
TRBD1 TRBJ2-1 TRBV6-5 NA TGTGCCAGCAGTAGGGACAGGGGGCTATACAATGAGCAGTTCTTC CASSRDRGLYNEQFF
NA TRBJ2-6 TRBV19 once TGTGCCAGTAGTTACGACAGCAAAATGGGGGCCAACGTCCTGACTTTC CASSYDSKMGANVLTF
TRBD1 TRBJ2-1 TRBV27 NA TGTGCCAGCAGAGGGACAGGTACCTACAATGAGCAGTTCTTC CASRGTGTYNEQFF
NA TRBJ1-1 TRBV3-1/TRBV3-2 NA TGTGCCAGCAGCCGGCGGGAGACTGAAGCTTTCTTT CASSRRETEAFF
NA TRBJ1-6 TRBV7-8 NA TGTGCCAGCAGCTTAGTAGCCAGGGGTGATTCACCCCTCCACTTT CASSLVARGDSPLHF
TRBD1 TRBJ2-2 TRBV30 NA TGTGCCTGGAGGACAGGGCCGACCGGGGAGCTGTTTTTT CAWRTGPTGELFF
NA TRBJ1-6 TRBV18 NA TGTGCCAGCTCAACCACTAACTCGGGGGATTCACCCCTCCACTTT CASSTTNSGDSPLHF
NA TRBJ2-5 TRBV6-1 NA TGTGCCAGCAGTGAAAACAACCAAGAGACCCAGTACTTC CASSENNQETQYF